This T cell receptor beta chain derives from a study of T cell responses to AZD1222 COVID-19 vaccine. Sequenced by immunoSEQ multiplex PCR; TCRdb stores in-frame clones only, minus some. Here the sample table reports over 140,000 clones. From germline, CDR1 is SNHLY and CDR2 FYNNEI. There are 14 residues in the CDR3. Trimming cost V 7 bases and J 5 bases; bases outside gene matches: 11. The J gene is TRBJ2-7, the V gene TRBV2; 7 bases fit TRBD1. Sequenced: peripheral blood. This clonotype was sampled from an adult in good health. CDR3 bases: TGTGCCAGCACTTTGACAGGGTCTCTCGACGAGCAGTACTTC. Protein sequence: CASTLTGSLDEQYF.